This passage covers 30 T cell receptor beta chains from one sample sequenced in a study of CD8+ T cells in alopecia areata. cDNA reverse transcribed from extracted RNA served as the sequencing template. Sequencing was performed with immunoSEQ multiplex PCR; in TCRdb, only in-frame clones are kept and a portion is missing. The sample records 90,000 to 100,000 clones, roughly two fifths being singletons. Sequencing input: CD4+ T cells sorted from blood. Receptors originate from a human donor with alopecia areata.

The V gene is TRBV13, the J gene TRBJ2-5; the D gene is possibly TRBD2 (5 bases). The CDR3 has 12 residues. Trimming stripped 5 bases from V and 5 bases from J, with 9 bases between. CDR1 and CDR2 from the germline V gene are PRHDT and FYEKMQ (reference sequence). CDR3 nucleotides: TGTGCCAGCAGCGGAGGAGCCGAGACCCAGTACTTC. Residues: CASSGGAETQYF. Variable domain in full (rest from reference TRBV13 and TRBJ2-5): AAGVIQSPRHLIKEKRETATLKCYPIPRHDTVYWYQQGPGQDPQFLISFYEKMQSDKGSIPDRFSAQQFSDYHSELNMSSLELGDSALYFCASSGGAETQYFGPGTRLLVL.

The V gene is TRBV27, the J gene TRBJ2-7; 8 bases line up with TRBD1. Germline assignment: CDR1 MNHEY and CDR2 SMNVEV (reference sequence). The CDR3 totals 16 residues. Losses at the gene ends were 5 bases for V and 4 bases for J; bases not matched to a gene: 13. The CDR3 coding sequence is TGTGCCAGCAGTCCCCACCAGGTGACAGGGGAGTACGAGCAGTACTTC. It codes for CASSPHQVTGEYEQYF.

In the case of this clone: Within the sample, other DNA sequences also encode this same CDR3. This sequence joins TRBV5-1 and TRBJ2-5; D ambiguous. The CDR3 contains 12 residues. Germline CDR1 SGHRS, CDR2 YFSETQ. The germline V and J ends were trimmed by 1 base and 3 bases, with 4 bases remaining between them. This chain's CDR3 is CASSLPEETQYF. The CDR3, as DNA: TGCGCCAGCAGCTTGCCCGAAGAGACCCAGTACTTC.

V is TRBV27 and J is TRBJ2-3; 9 positions agree with TRBD1. This CDR3 comprises 15 residues. Germline CDR1 and CDR2: MNHEY and SMNVEV (reference sequence). The V and J ends lost 5 bases and 4 bases, in that order; junction bases with no gene match: 7. The CDR3 DNA reads TGTGCCAGCAGTGACGGGACAGGGCAACCAGATACGCAGTATTTT. Residues: CASSDGTGQPDTQYF.

This sequence joins TRBV2 and TRBJ2-7, with D hard to call. The germline V gene encodes CDR1 SNHLY and CDR2 FYNNEI. Trimming stripped 2 bases from V and 6 bases from J, with 8 bases between. This CDR3 comprises 12 residues. Here the CDR3 DNA reads TGTGCCAGCAGTGAATTGCTCTCCGAGCAGTACTTC. Protein: CASSELLSEQYF.

The genes are TRBV29-1 and TRBJ1-5; 7 bases fit TRBD1. Per the germline V gene, CDR1 is SQVTM and CDR2 is ANQGSEA. V lost 5 bases to trimming and J lost 7 bases; unmatched junction nucleotides: 14. This CDR3 is 15 amino acids long. Here the CDR3 reads CSVQFGAGGNQPQHF. CDR3 sequence (DNA): TGCAGCGTTCAATTTGGGGCAGGGGGAAACCAGCCCCAGCATTTT. Using reference TRBV29-1 and TRBJ1-5 for the parts outside the CDR3, the full variable domain is SAVISQKPSRDICQRGTSLTIQCQVDSQVTMMFWYRQQPGQSLTLIATANQGSEATYESGFVIDKFPISRPNLTFSTLTVSNMSPEDSSIYLCSVQFGAGGNQPQHFGDGTRLSIL.

The genes are TRBV5-4 and TRBJ2-5; 11 positions match TRBD2. Unmatched junction bases numbered 5, after V lost 2 bases and J lost 2 bases. CDR1 SGHNT and CDR2 YYREEE come from the germline V gene (reference sequence). The CDR3 has 16 amino acids. DNA for the CDR3: TGTGCCAGCAGCTTTCAACTAGCGGGAGCGCAAGAGACCCAGTACTTC. Residues: CASSFQLAGAQETQYF.

V usage is TRBV6-5 and J usage is TRBJ2-5; D is undetermined. The CDR3 runs 14 residues. V lost 5 bases and J 5 bases, leaving 15 bases between the germline ends. Germline lookup yields CDR1 MNHEY and CDR2 SVGAGI. CDR3 sequence reads: CASSNLRSLETQYF. CDR3 sequence (DNA): TGTGCCAGCAGTAACCTGAGATCCCTTGAGACCCAGTACTTC.

The chain joins TRBV30 to TRBJ2-7; unclear D gene. The CDR3 length is 11 residues. Looked up from germline, CDR1 is GTSNPN and CDR2 is SVGIG (reference sequence). Trimming pared 1 base from V and 3 bases from J, leaving 4 bases between. DNA of the CDR3: TGTGCCTGGAGTGGGTACTACGAGCAGTACTTC. It is translated as CAWSGYYEQYF.

The V gene is TRBV7-9, the J gene TRBJ2-6; tentative D call: TRBD1 (7 bases). Germline values: CDR1 SEHNR, CDR2 FQNEAQ (reference sequence). Between the trimmed V and J ends, which lost 5 bases and 7 bases, there was a span of 18 bases. The CDR3 runs to 16 residues. The CDR3 DNA follows: TGTGCCAGCAGCAGCCTATTAGGAGGGGGCGCCAACGTCCTGACTTTC. This translates into CASSSLLGGGANVLTF.

This sequence joins TRBV29-1 and TRBJ1-5; tentative D call: TRBD1 (6 bases). Germline V gene sequence: CDR1 SQVTM, CDR2 ANQGSEA. The CDR3 consists of 13 residues. Deletions cut 5 bases from V and 6 bases from J, with 14 bases between. CDR3 DNA sequence: TGCAGCGTTCAGCAAACAGGGTCTCAGCCCCAGCATTTT. It is translated as CSVQQTGSQPQHF.

This clone has a handful of counts. In nucleotides, the CDR3 is TGTGCCAGTAGTAGCGACGGGACAGGCCATAGCTCCTACGAGCAGTACTTC. It encodes CASSSDGTGHSSYEQYF. This chain links TRBV19 with TRBJ2-7; 8 positions agree with TRBD1. The length of the CDR3 is 17 residues. V lost 4 bases and J lost 0; bases outside the gene matches: 11. Germline assignment: CDR1 LNHDA and CDR2 SQIVND (reference sequence).

The table lists this clone with a few counts. The J gene is TRBJ2-5, the V gene TRBV5-1; 8 bases align to TRBD1. After removal of 2 bases from V and 5 bases from J, the junction contained 5 bases not matched to a gene. The CDR3 totals 14 residues. Germline CDR1 SGHRS, CDR2 YFSETQ. The CDR3 DNA reads TGCGCCAGCAGCTTAGACAGGGGTGAGGAGACCCAGTACTTC. As protein: CASSLDRGEETQYF.

The chain couples TRBV29-1 to TRBJ2-1; tentative D call: TRBD2 (6 bases). Germline V CDR1 and CDR2: SQVTM, ANQGSEA. The CDR3 is made up of 14 amino acids. The V gene lost 7 bases and the J gene lost 5 bases, with 18 bases spanning the gap. The CDR3: CSAGGSWNNNEQFF. Written as DNA, the CDR3 is TGCAGCGCCGGAGGGAGTTGGAATAACAATGAGCAGTTCTTC.

The V and J genes are TRBV6-6 and TRBJ2-2; D ambiguous. V was pared by 0 bases and J by 6 bases, with 8 bases between. Per germline, CDR1 MNHNY and CDR2 SVGAGI (reference sequence). CDR3 length: 14 amino acids. CDR3 sequence (DNA): TGTGCCAGCAGTTACTCGGTATTAGCCGGGGAGCTGTTTTTT. Protein: CASSYSVLAGELFF.

J is TRBJ2-7 and V is TRBV7-9, with D possibly matching TRBD1 (5 bases). The V gene's germline CDR1 is SEHNR and CDR2 FQNEAQ (reference sequence). This CDR3 contains 12 residues. V was pared by 5 bases and J by 4 bases, with 9 bases between. The CDR3 nucleotides are TGTGCCAGCAGCATTAGGGGTTACGAGCAGTACTTC. Translated: CASSIRGYEQYF.

This clone was seen a few times. The rearrangement uses TRBV28 and TRBJ2-1; D unresolved. The V gene's germline CDR1 is MDHEN and CDR2 SYDVKM. The V gene lost 2 bases and the J gene lost 10 bases, with 6 bases spanning the gap. The CDR3 extends over 11 amino acids. CDR3 coding DNA: TGTGCCAGCAGTTTAAAGTTAGAGCAGTTCTTC. It codes for CASSLKLEQFF. Together with reference TRBV28 and TRBJ2-1, the CDR3 gives the full variable domain: DVKVTQSSRYLVKRTGEKVFLECVQDMDHENMFWYRQDPGLGLRLIYFSYDVKMKEKGDIPEGYSVSREKKERFSLILESASTNQTSMYLCASSLKLEQFFGPGTRLTVL.

This rearrangement joins TRBV29-1 to TRBJ2-7, with 10 bases identical to TRBD2. V shed 4 bases, J shed 4 bases, and the junction held 4 bases outside the gene matches. Germline-derived CDR1 and CDR2 are SQVTM and ANQGSEA. This CDR3 has 13 amino acids. Here the CDR3 reads CSVVVSGGYEQYF. CDR3 bases: TGCAGCGTTGTCGTTAGCGGGGGGTACGAGCAGTACTTC.

This chain uses TRBV27 with TRBJ2-1; D is possibly TRBD2 (5 bases). There are 14 residues in the CDR3. Germline CDR1 is MNHEY and CDR2 is SMNVEV (reference sequence). V lost 5 bases and J lost 6, with 14 bases in between. The CDR3 loop reads CASSLKRLGNEQFF. In nucleotides, the CDR3 is TGTGCCAGCAGTCTGAAGCGGCTTGGCAATGAGCAGTTCTTC.

This chain connects TRBV5-1 to TRBJ1-2; tentatively, D is TRBD1 (6 bases). Trimming removed 4 bases at V and 13 bases at J, with 20 bases between. The germline gives CDR1 SGHRS, CDR2 YFSETQ. This CDR3 is 13 amino acids long. CDR3 in DNA: TGCGCCAGCAGCGGACTCCAGACAGGTTCTCCCACCTTC. Translated, it gives CASSGLQTGSPTF.

The V call is TRBV6-6, the J call TRBJ2-1; D is unclear. The CDR3 contains 12 residues. Germline V gene sequence: CDR1 MNHNY, CDR2 SVGAGI (reference sequence). V was pared by 2 bases and J by 7 bases, with 6 bases between. DNA for the CDR3: TGTGCCAGCAGTTACGGTGGAAATGAGCAGTTCTTC. It encodes CASSYGGNEQFF.

A few counts support this clone. The chain joins TRBV19 to TRBJ1-5, with D hard to call. Germline CDR1 LNHDA, CDR2 SQIVND (reference sequence). Trimming took 8 bases from V and 2 from J, leaving 13 bases between them. This CDR3 is 14 amino acids long. The CDR3 region has the DNA TGTGCCAGTCTCGCTACCTTTGGCAATCAGCCCCAGCATTTT. Translating it yields CASLATFGNQPQHF.

A word on this clone: Other DNA sequences in this sample translate to the same CDR3. The CDR3 DNA follows: TGCGCCAGCAGCCCGGAGGGGGGCAGAGAGACCCAGTACTTC. Its translation is CASSPEGGRETQYF. This sequence joins TRBV5-1 and TRBJ2-5, with D tentatively TRBD1 or TRBD2 (6 bases each). CDR1 SGHRS and CDR2 YFSETQ come from the germline V gene. There are 14 residues in the CDR3. V dropped 4 bases and J dropped 4 bases, with 14 bases sitting between them.

The CDR3 region has the DNA TGCAGCGTTACGACCTCCTACGAGCAGTACTTC. Translating gives CSVTTSYEQYF. The chain recombines TRBV29-1 with TRBJ2-7; no firm D call. The length of the CDR3 is 11 residues. The germline gives CDR1 SQVTM, CDR2 ANQGSEA. V lost 5 bases to trimming and J lost 0 bases, with 5 bases between them.

This clone is a singleton in its sample. The chain carries TRBV29-1 and TRBJ2-3; D might be TRBD2 (7 bases). The CDR3 totals 14 residues. The germline V gene encodes CDR1 SQVTM and CDR2 ANQGSEA. DNA of the CDR3: TGCAGAAAGAGGGGGGGGCCTGTAGCAGATACGCAGTATTTT. This sequence encodes CRKRGGPVADTQYF.

The CDR3 DNA reads TGTGCCAGCAGCTTAGGCAGACAGAGCTACGAGCAGTACTTC. Translation gives CASSLGRQSYEQYF. The chain carries TRBV7-2 and TRBJ2-5; D possibly corresponds to TRBD1 (5 bases). The closer fit of TRBJ2-7 to the DNA end suggests the J call may be wrong. Germline V gene sequence: CDR1 SGHTA, CDR2 FQGNSA. The CDR3 contains 14 residues.

This clone has more than one count but fewer than ten. V gene TRBV18 combines with J gene TRBJ1-2; no clear D. With 1 base removed from V and 1 base from J, the gap between germline ends came to 10 bases. This CDR3 contains 15 residues. CDR1 is KGHSH and CDR2 is LQKENI in the germline V gene. Here the CDR3 DNA reads TGTGCCAGCTCACCACTCGGGGAGGTTAACTATGGCTACACCTTC. It codes for CASSPLGEVNYGYTF.

This chain uses TRBV6-4 with TRBJ2-3; the match to TRBD1 covers 7 bases. The ends lost 6 bases at V and 3 bases at J; junction bases unmatched: 3. The CDR3 contains 13 residues. Looked up from germline, CDR1 is MRHNA and CDR2 is SNTAGT. CDR3 bases: TGTGCCAGCAGCAAACAGGGGACAGATACGCAGTATTTT. This codes for CASSKQGTDTQYF.

The chain employs TRBV5-4 and TRBJ1-2, with D uncertain. The CDR3 is 13 amino acids. Trimming removed 6 bases at V and 6 bases at J, with 15 bases between. Germline V gives CDR1 SGHNT, CDR2 YYREEE (reference sequence). CDR3 loop: CASTQIGSHGYTF. Written as DNA, the CDR3 is TGTGCCAGCACCCAAATTGGGAGCCATGGCTACACCTTC.

The rearrangement links TRBV4-3 to TRBJ2-5, with 10 bases aligning to TRBD2. Germline trimming cut 1 base from V and 5 bases from J; bases unmatched to any gene: 7. CDR1 and CDR2 from the germline V gene are LGHNA and YSLEER. This CDR3 has 16 amino acids. The CDR3 protein is CASSQVLLAGPETQYF. Written as DNA, the CDR3 is TGCGCCAGCAGCCAAGTTTTACTAGCGGGACCGGAGACCCAGTACTTC.